This T cell receptor (beta chain) was obtained from a study of shared clonotypes between healthy human individuals. Sequencing was performed with immunoSEQ multiplex PCR; in TCRdb, only in-frame clones are kept and a portion is missing. The sample lists about 2 million clones; roughly 94% were seen once. V was trimmed by 6 bases and J by 0 bases, leaving 12 bases between them. The length of the CDR3 is 16 residues. Germline values: CDR1 MNHNY, CDR2 SVGAGI (reference sequence). Healthy HIV-negative adults with no recent acute infections or vaccinations were recruited as donors. The receptor was isolated from a young man in good health. The chain couples TRBV6-6 to TRBJ1-6, with unresolved D. The sample taken for sequencing was naive CD4+ T cells sorted from blood. Subset noted: CD45RA+ positively selected. CDR3: CASSPAVSSYNSPLHF. Written as DNA, the CDR3 is TGTGCCAGCAGCCCCGCGGTGAGCTCCTATAATTCACCCCTCCACTTT.